Following are 2 T cell receptor beta chains from one sample sequenced in a study of cytomegalovirus exposure and HLA in healthy donors. The PCR used 60 Vbeta and 13 Jbeta primers. Sequencing was performed with immunoSEQ multiplex PCR; in TCRdb, only in-frame clones are kept and a portion is missing. This sample has 100,000 or so clones, with about 70% found just once. The sequenced sample consisted of PBMCs. The receptors here all came from a human donor in good health.

The chain carries TRBV7-3 and TRBJ2-5, with TRBD1 matching over 7 bases. The CDR3 length is 17 residues. Looked up from germline, CDR1 is SGHTA and CDR2 is FQGTGA. Germline trimming cut 5 bases from V and 2 bases from J; bases unmatched to any gene: 14. CDR3 coding DNA: TGTGCCAGCAGCCTTAGTACTCCTGGGACAGCTCAAGAGACCCAGTACTTC. This codes for CASSLSTPGTAQETQYF.

The chain joins TRBV30 to TRBJ1-2; 7 positions match TRBD1. V lost 0 bases and J lost 7; bases outside the gene matches: 8. Germline V gives CDR1 GTSNPN, CDR2 SVGIG (reference sequence). This CDR3 has 14 residues. CDR3 amino acids: CAWSVNSNRGGYTF. DNA of the CDR3: TGTGCCTGGAGTGTAAATTCCAACAGGGGTGGCTACACCTTC.